The following is a T cell receptor (beta chain) sequence with its context. Its antigen is unknown. The material for each subset, its genomic DNA, was split evenly across several immunoSEQ plates. The method was immunoSEQ multiplex PCR; TCRdb's version includes in-frame clones alone and lacks a portion of them. There are some 2,500,000 clones in the sample; 93% occur only once, and roughly 0.36% lies in the top ten. This record belongs to a study of shared clonotypes between healthy human individuals. Overall study findings and caveats: Only a few donors were included, so the genetic and exposure-history diversity represented was limited. Clonotype sharing among donors, it was expected, would be affected by sequencing depth.

V was cut by 0 bases and J by 0 bases, with 6 bases left in between. CDR3 size: 15 residues. Germline CDR1 and CDR2: LNHNV and YYDKDF (reference sequence). Sequencing used naive CD4+ T cells from PBMCs. Subset here: CD45RA+ positively selected. The sequence derives from a man aged 18-30 years in good health. Some clones in this sample may be carry-over from other donors' samples. This sequence joins TRBV15 and TRBJ1-3; D ambiguous. CDR3: CATSRDVSSGNTIYF. The CDR3 DNA follows: TGTGCCACCAGCAGAGACGTCAGCTCTGGAAACACCATATATTTT.